Presented here are 32 T cell receptor beta chains from one specimen sequenced in a study of T-cell memory formation after mild COVID-19. TCRdb reprocessed the 5' RACE reads via MiXCR and lists one record per CDR3 protein. The sample holds under 550,000 distinct CDR3 sequences, around 17% seen once. The sample taken for sequencing was PBMCs or a T cell subset sorted from them (not recorded which). The receptors derive from a man aged 18 to 35 who had mild COVID-19 (a few samples of this study predate the infection). Cell type and time point are not known.

The chain couples TRBV4-1 to TRBJ2-7, with D possibly matching TRBD2 (6 bases). V dropped 5 bases and J dropped 2 bases, with 13 bases sitting between them. Germline values: CDR1 MGHRA, CDR2 YSYEKL. The CDR3 totals 14 residues. This CDR3 reads CASSKGTGAYEQYF. CDR3 sequence (DNA): TGCGCCAGCAGCAAAGGGACGGGGGCCTACGAGCAGTACTTC.

This clonotype was picked up a small number of times. The V and J genes are TRBV4-2 and TRBJ2-1; no clear D gene. Germline CDR1 LGHNA, CDR2 YNFKEQ. Deletions cut 4 bases from V and 10 bases from J, with 17 bases between. The CDR3 contains 14 residues. The CDR3 reads CASSPELPVREQFF. The CDR3 coding sequence is TGTGCCAGCAGCCCGGAACTCCCCGTGCGGGAGCAGTTCTTC.

The chain uses TRBV7-6 and TRBJ1-5; no clear D gene. The germline V gene has CDR1 SGHVS and CDR2 FNYEAQ. The V and J ends lost 3 bases and 3 bases respectively, with 12 bases between them. This CDR3 region has 15 residues. As DNA, the CDR3 is TGTGCCAGCAGCTTTCTCCCGGGGTACAATCAGCCCCAGCATTTT. It codes for CASSFLPGYNQPQHF.

The sample holds many counts of this clonotype. The rearrangement links TRBV5-1 to TRBJ2-7; 14 nucleotides align to TRBD2. Germline CDR1 is SGHRS and CDR2 is YFSETQ. V lost 4 bases to trimming and J lost 4 bases; unmatched junction nucleotides: 4. CDR3 length: 15 amino acids. The DNA for the CDR3 is TGCGCCAGCAGCCTGACTAGCGGGGGGGCTTACGAGCAGTACTTC. This codes for CASSLTSGGAYEQYF. Filled out from reference TRBV5-1 and TRBJ2-7, the complete variable domain reads KAGVTQTPRYLIKTRGQQVTLSCSPISGHRSVSWYQQTPGQGLQFLFEYFSETQRNKGNFPGRFSGRQFSNSRSEMNVSTLELGDSALYLCASSLTSGGAYEQYFGPGTRLTVT.

With regard to this clonotype: At one of its ends the junction is not consistent with the germline gene, which may arise from a read error. The chain combines TRBV3-1 with TRBJ2-2, with TRBD1 matching over 7 bases. This CDR3 contains 19 residues. The germline V gene encodes CDR1 LGHDT and CDR2 YNNKEL (reference sequence). DNA for the CDR3: TGCGCCAGCAGCCACGCTGGGACAGCCACTGGGGGTAATACCGGGGAGCTGTTTTTT. It yields the protein CASSHAGTATGGNTGELFF.

This chain connects TRBV12-3 or TRBV12-4 to TRBJ2-1, with TRBD2 matching over 7 bases. This CDR3 comprises 13 residues. With V trimmed by 5 bases and J by 15 bases, 13 bases remained unmatched. The CDR3 here is CASSGRAGRGGFF. In nucleotides, the CDR3 is TGTGCCAGCAGTGGGCGTGCGGGTCGCGGGGGGTTCTTC.

This chain joins TRBV6-2 or TRBV6-3 and TRBJ1-6, with 8 bases that match TRBD1. The V gene's germline CDR1 is MNHEY and CDR2 SVGEGT. The CDR3 has 16 residues. The V and J ends lost 1 base and 7 bases, in that order; junction bases with no gene match: 6. CDR3 sequence reads: CASSYWPGTGNSPLHF. The CDR3 DNA follows: TGTGCCAGCAGTTACTGGCCCGGGACAGGAAATTCACCCCTCCACTTT.

In its sample, this clonotype was seen a few times. J is TRBJ2-3 and V is TRBV5-1; D is possibly TRBD1 (5 bases). Germline CDR1 reads SGHRS; CDR2 reads YFSETQ. Trimming removed 4 bases at V and 6 bases at J, with 12 bases between. The CDR3 length is 13 residues. The CDR3 sequence: CASSIPPGDTQYF. For the CDR3, the DNA is TGCGCCAGCAGCATACCGCCAGGGGATACGCAGTATTTT.

The J gene is TRBJ2-3, the V gene TRBV4-3, with 10 bases aligning to TRBD1. The germline V gene encodes CDR1 LGHNA and CDR2 YSLEER. V shed 0 bases and J 6 bases; nucleotides not matched to a gene: 12. CDR3 length: 18 amino acids. CDR3 region: CASSQEDGDRGRSDTQYF. The CDR3, as DNA: TGCGCCAGCAGCCAAGAGGACGGGGACAGGGGACGTTCGGATACGCAGTATTTT.

This clonotype turned up a few times. As DNA, the CDR3 is TGTGCCATCAGTGGGCAGCAACAGACAGATACGCAGTATTTT. Residues: CAISGQQQTDTQYF. This chain joins TRBV10-3 and TRBJ2-3; D call uncertain. The germline V gene encodes CDR1 ENHRY and CDR2 SYGVKD. V shed 4 bases and J shed 3 bases, with 11 bases lying between them. CDR3 length: 14 amino acids.

The chain joins TRBV5-1 to TRBJ2-3, with 9 bases lining up with TRBD2. Germline V gene sequence: CDR1 SGHRS, CDR2 YFSETQ. The J segment lost 5 bases and the V segment lost 6 bases, leaving 4 bases of the junction unmatched. The CDR3 loop spans 13 amino acids. CDR3 sequence reads: CASKGLAGDTQYF. Written as DNA, the CDR3 is TGCGCCAGCAAGGGACTAGCAGGAGATACGCAGTATTTT.

This clonotype was counted only a few times. The chain uses TRBV11-2 and TRBJ2-1, with 8 bases aligning to TRBD2. The germline V gene has CDR1 SGHAT and CDR2 FQNNGV. The CDR3 length is 16 residues. With V trimmed by 6 bases and J by 6 bases, 13 bases remained unmatched. The CDR3 region has the DNA TGTGCCAGCAGGCGTCCCGGGACTAGGGGAGCCAATGAGCAGTTCTTC. Protein product: CASRRPGTRGANEQFF.

The chain recombines TRBV12-3 or TRBV12-4 with TRBJ2-5; 9 bases line up with TRBD1. The CDR3 runs to 17 residues. With 2 bases clipped from V and 4 bases from J, the junction kept 11 bases outside the gene matches. The CDR3 region is CASSLNLGTGRVETQYF. CDR3 bases: TGTGCCAGCAGTTTAAATCTCGGGACAGGGAGGGTAGAGACCCAGTACTTC.

This clonotype has only a few counts. V gene TRBV20-1 combines with J gene TRBJ2-5; tentatively, D is TRBD2 (6 bases). CDR1 DFQATT and CDR2 SNEGSKA come from the germline V gene (reference sequence). V lost 3 bases to trimming and J lost 5 bases, with 10 bases between them. This CDR3 region has 12 residues. The chain's CDR3 is CSASEGRETQYF. The CDR3 DNA sequence: TGCAGTGCTAGTGAAGGGAGGGAGACCCAGTACTTC.

A few counts support this clonotype. The chain carries TRBV15 and TRBJ2-7; 7 bases map to TRBD1. This CDR3 spans 14 amino acids. The germline V gene encodes CDR1 LNHNV and CDR2 YYDKDF (reference sequence). V dropped 1 base and J dropped 1; count of bases not matched to a gene: 1. The DNA of the CDR3 is TGTGCCACCAGCAGAGGCAGGGGGTCCTACGAGCAGTACGTC. Amino acids: CATSRGRGSYEQYV.

As to this clonotype: Mismatch with germline at one junction end may stem from a read error. V is TRBV12-3 or TRBV12-4 and J is TRBJ2-1; D remains unclear. This CDR3 has 16 amino acids. CDR3 in DNA: TGTGCCAGCAGTTTAATCAGACCCGGCCCCTACACTGAGCAGTTCTTC. It is translated as CASSLIRPGPYTEQFF.

This clonotype was counted at least ten times. V and J are TRBV4-1 and TRBJ2-3; D unclear. Germline V gene sequence: CDR1 MGHRA, CDR2 YSYEKL. The CDR3 totals 14 residues. The V gene lost 4 bases and the J gene lost 1 base, with 9 bases spanning the gap. The DNA of the CDR3 is TGCGCCAGCAGCCCCCTACCAGGCACAGATACGCAGTATTTT. Its translation: CASSPLPGTDTQYF.

This clonotype was counted a few times. The chain joins TRBV2 to TRBJ2-3; a weak D match, TRBD1 (5 bases). Trimming removed 6 bases at V and 0 bases at J, with 16 bases between. The germline V gene has CDR1 SNHLY and CDR2 FYNNEI. The CDR3 totals 16 residues. The CDR3 region has the DNA TGTGCCAGCAGCTACATGCCAGGGAAGAGCACAGATACGCAGTATTTT. It translates to CASSYMPGKSTDTQYF.

This clonotype was seen at least ten times. The chain has TRBV5-1 and TRBJ2-6; D uncertain. Germline assignment: CDR1 SGHRS and CDR2 YFSETQ. V was pared by 0 bases and J by 0 bases, with 7 bases between. The CDR3 loop spans 16 amino acids. The CDR3: CASSLGPLSGANVLTF. CDR3 bases: TGCGCCAGCAGCTTGGGACCCCTCTCTGGGGCCAACGTCCTGACTTTC.

J is TRBJ2-5 and V is TRBV12-3 or TRBV12-4; perhaps TRBD1 as D (6 bases). Trimming pared 6 bases from V and 3 bases from J, leaving 17 bases between. The CDR3 has 15 amino acids. The CDR3 is CASSPLLDSEETQYF. Written as DNA, the CDR3 is TGTGCCAGCAGCCCCCTCCTGGACAGCGAAGAGACCCAGTACTTC.

This chain's CDR3 is CASSLRQANQPQHF. The CDR3 coding sequence is TGTGCCAGCAGTTTGAGACAGGCCAATCAGCCCCAGCATTTT. The V and J genes are TRBV27 and TRBJ1-5, with D possibly matching TRBD1 (6 bases). This CDR3 has 14 amino acids. V lost 3 bases and J 3 bases, leaving 9 bases between the germline ends. Germline V gene sequence: CDR1 MNHEY, CDR2 SMNVEV (reference sequence).

The table lists this clonotype with many counts. The J gene is TRBJ1-5, the V gene TRBV27; no clear D gene. This CDR3 spans 14 amino acids. The V gene lost 2 bases and the J gene lost 7 bases, with 12 bases spanning the gap. Per germline, CDR1 MNHEY and CDR2 SMNVEV (reference sequence). The CDR3 reads CASSLSWGGQPQHF. The CDR3 DNA is TGTGCCAGCAGTTTAAGTTGGGGAGGCCAGCCCCAGCATTTT.

V usage is TRBV10-3 and J usage is TRBJ1-3, with D possibly matching TRBD1 (6 bases). There are 14 residues in the CDR3. V was trimmed by 8 bases and J by 0 bases, leaving 11 bases between them. Germline CDR1 is ENHRY and CDR2 is SYGVKD. The CDR3 nucleotides are TGTGCCATCGGACAGCATATCTCTGGAAACACCATATATTTT. Encoded protein: CAIGQHISGNTIYF.

This clonotype was found a few times. This chain's CDR3 is CSAPGKNTGELFF. The CDR3 nucleotides read TGCAGCGCCCCCGGGAAGAACACCGGGGAGCTGTTTTTT. The chain employs TRBV29-1 and TRBJ2-2; tentative D call: TRBD2 (5 bases). V shed 7 bases and J shed 1 base, with 10 bases lying between them. CDR3 length: 13 amino acids. CDR1 and CDR2 (germline): SQVTM, ANQGSEA.

The V call is TRBV5-1, the J call TRBJ2-2; maybe TRBD2 (6 bases). This CDR3 is built from 14 residues. The germline gives CDR1 SGHRS, CDR2 YFSETQ. Trimming pared 5 bases from V and 6 bases from J, leaving 14 bases between. The CDR3 nucleotides read TGCGCCAGCAGTCCATGGGAGGTGGCCGGGGAGCTGTTTTTT. Its protein product is CASSPWEVAGELFF.

The chain recombines TRBV2 with TRBJ2-7, with D tentatively TRBD2 (6 bases). Trimming left V 7 bases short and J 3 bases short, with 13 bases between. Germline-derived CDR1 and CDR2 are SNHLY and FYNNEI. The CDR3 extends over 13 amino acids. CDR3 bases: TGTGCCAGCACCGGGCTAGCGTACTACGAGCAGTACGTC. Amino acids: CASTGLAYYEQYV.

The chain links TRBV15 to TRBJ2-3; 7 bases fit TRBD2. The CDR3 has 14 amino acids. The germline CDR1 and CDR2 sequences are LNHNV and YYDKDF (reference sequence). V dropped 8 bases and J dropped 6; count of bases not matched to a gene: 11. The CDR3 is CATGRGDSGDTQYF. The CDR3 nucleotides are TGTGCCACCGGGAGGGGAGACAGTGGGGATACGCAGTATTTT.

The V and J genes are TRBV7-2 and TRBJ1-1; 7 nucleotides match TRBD1. The CDR3 loop spans 15 amino acids. With V trimmed by 0 bases and J by 5 bases, 6 bases remained unmatched. Germline V gene data show CDR1 as SGHTA and CDR2 as FQGNSA. CDR3 residues: CASSLARQGETEAFF. As DNA, the CDR3 is TGTGCCAGCAGCTTAGCCCGACAGGGAGAAACTGAAGCTTTCTTT.

The chain has TRBV5-6 and TRBJ2-7; weak D call: TRBD2 (5 bases). This CDR3 comprises 11 residues. Germline lookup yields CDR1 SGHDT and CDR2 YYEEEE. Trimming removed 6 bases at V and 3 bases at J, with 7 bases between. The CDR3 loop is CASNDYYEQYV. The CDR3 DNA follows: TGTGCCAGCAACGACTACTACGAGCAGTACGTC.

The chain combines TRBV7-3 with TRBJ2-3; D may be TRBD1 (6 bases). From germline, CDR1 is SGHTA and CDR2 FQGTGA. The length of the CDR3 is 16 residues. The V end lost 2 bases, the J end lost 4 bases, and 16 bases lay between the germline ends. CDR3 protein: CASSLSGGAGADTQYF. CDR3 DNA sequence: TGTGCCAGCAGCTTATCTGGGGGCGCGGGCGCAGATACGCAGTATTTT.

The chain joins TRBV19 to TRBJ2-6; 12 bases line up with TRBD2. The CDR3 is 18 amino acids. Germline CDR1 and CDR2: LNHDA and SQIVND (reference sequence). The ends lost 1 base at V and 1 base at J; junction bases unmatched: 2. CDR3 nucleotides: TGTGCCAGTAGTATAGTACTAGCGGGGGGTTCTGGGGCCAACGTCCTGACTTTC. Protein: CASSIVLAGGSGANVLTF.

The chain carries TRBV4-3 and TRBJ2-7; the match to TRBD2 covers 7 bases. CDR3 size: 17 residues. V trimming: 4 bases; J trimming: 3 bases; junction bases outside the gene matches: 15. The germline CDR1 and CDR2 sequences are LGHNA and YSLEER. CDR3 DNA sequence: TGCGCCAGCAGCCCCCTGCCTCGGCTAGCGGAAAGCTACGAGCAGTACTTC. Translation: CASSPLPRLAESYEQYF.